Detailed here is one TCR beta chain. Its antigen is not known. This entry comes from a study of T cells in Graves' hyperthyroidism and ophthalmopathy. Study observations and caveats: Ophthalmopathy stood apart from stable hyperthyroidism in a 13 V-J model. Appearing also in blood were most of the thyroid clonotypes expanded above 0.001.

V dropped 0 bases and J dropped 1 base, with 15 bases sitting between them. The CDR3 loop spans 17 amino acids. Germline V gene lookup returns CDR1 WSHSY and CDR2 SAAADI. Hyperthyroidism of Graves' type that showed no ophthalmopathy progression within 18 months was stable. Uncontrolled infection, other autoimmune disease, pregnancy or lactation led to exclusion. Amplified TCR beta CDR3 regions came from RNA transcripts. HTBI primers were used for first-round RT-PCR of the TCR CDR3. TCRdb analysed the multiplex PCR reads with MiXCR anew, one entry per CDR3 protein. The table has approximately 400,000 distinct CDR3 sequences, 25% seen once.

Sequences were obtained from blood. The source of this sequence is a man aged 45 to 65 with Graves' hyperthyroidism. J is TRBJ2-5 and V is TRBV10-2, with D perhaps given as TRBD1 or TRBD2 (5 bases each). CDR3 in DNA: TGCGCCAGCAGTGAGTCGGGGGTTGCAGACAGCCAAGAGACCCAGTACTTC. Translation: CASSESGVADSQETQYF.